Presented here are 12 T cell receptor beta chains from one specimen sequenced in a study of blood T cell repertoires in COVID-19. Sequenced by immunoSEQ multiplex PCR; TCRdb stores in-frame clones only, minus some. In the table there are roughly 190,000 clones, over 70% of which are singletons. Specimen: peripheral blood. The receptors were gathered from a man aged 50 to 60 with active or convalescent COVID-19.

The gene calls are TRBV19 and TRBJ1-1, with 9 bases matching TRBD1. CDR3 length equals 15 residues. The V segment lost 6 bases and the J segment 2 bases; nucleotides outside the gene matches: 7. Per germline, CDR1 LNHDA and CDR2 SQIVND (reference sequence). CDR3 sequence: CASRPPTGGNTEAFF. The CDR3 coding sequence is TGTGCCAGTAGACCGCCGACAGGGGGTAACACTGAAGCTTTCTTT.

The chain joins TRBV5-8 to TRBJ2-1; D is possibly TRBD1 (5 bases). The CDR3 is made up of 15 amino acids. From germline, CDR1 is SGHTS and CDR2 YDEGEE. V lost 4 bases and J lost 0, with 11 bases in between. As DNA, the CDR3 is TGTGCCAGCAGCCCCGACAGCTACTCCTACAATGAGCAGTTCTTC. Its protein product is CASSPDSYSYNEQFF.

The rearrangement links TRBV6-2 or TRBV6-3 to TRBJ2-5; D may be TRBD1 (6 bases). V lost 0 bases, J lost 5 bases, and 13 bases lay in between. The CDR3 contains 15 residues. Germline-derived CDR1 and CDR2 are MNHEY and SVGEGT. The CDR3, as DNA: TGTGCCAGCAGTTACTCCGACAGGTTAATGGAGACCCAGTACTTC. Translation: CASSYSDRLMETQYF.

The CDR3 sequence: CASSPSGGDTQYF. DNA for the CDR3: TGTGCCAGTAGTCCATCGGGAGGAGATACGCAGTATTTT. The chain couples TRBV19 to TRBJ2-3, with 7 positions matching TRBD2. V shed 5 bases and J 5 bases; nucleotides not matched to a gene: 4. This CDR3 is built from 13 residues. Germline V gene data show CDR1 as LNHDA and CDR2 as SQIVND (reference sequence).

The V call is TRBV4-1, the J call TRBJ2-2; possibly TRBD2 for D (5 bases). In germline, CDR1 is MGHRA, CDR2 YSYEKL. The CDR3 extends over 16 amino acids. V was clipped by 4 bases and J by 0 bases, with 12 bases between them. The CDR3 DNA sequence: TGCGCCAGCAGCCCAACTAGATCAGCGAACACCGGGGAGCTGTTTTTT. Residues: CASSPTRSANTGELFF.

The CDR3 here is CASSRSQGEKLFF. CDR3 nucleotides: TGTGCCAGCAGCCGTTCGCAGGGTGAAAAACTGTTTTTT. The chain uses TRBV3-1 (or the pseudogene TRBV3-2) and TRBJ1-4, with TRBD1 as a possible D gene (5 bases). Per the germline V gene, CDR1 is LGHDT and CDR2 is YNNKEL (reference sequence). V was clipped by 4 bases and J by 7 bases, with 10 bases between them. The CDR3 has 13 amino acids.

The chain links TRBV5-1 to TRBJ1-2, with a possible D match to TRBD1 (5 bases). The CDR3 contains 13 residues. Germline V CDR1 and CDR2: SGHRS, YFSETQ. V dropped 5 bases and J dropped 3 bases, with 11 bases sitting between them. The CDR3 DNA follows: TGCGCCAGCAGTTCCTCGGGGGACTATGGCTACACCTTC. Amino acids: CASSSSGDYGYTF.

V gene TRBV5-1 combines with J gene TRBJ2-6; D is ambiguous. Germline CDR1 SGHRS, CDR2 YFSETQ. This CDR3 spans 14 amino acids. V was shortened by 4 bases and J by 0 bases, with 5 bases between the two germline ends. In DNA, the CDR3 is TGCGCCAGCAGCGCAGGCTCTGGGGCCAACGTCCTGACTTTC. Protein sequence: CASSAGSGANVLTF.

This chain joins TRBV14 and TRBJ2-2; D possibly corresponds to TRBD1 (6 bases). The V gene lost 4 bases and the J gene lost 6 bases, with 18 bases spanning the gap. Per germline, CDR1 SGHDN and CDR2 FVKESK. The CDR3 is 16 amino acids. The CDR3 DNA follows: TGTGCCAGCAGCCGAGCCCCCTCACAGGGTGCCGGGGAGCTGTTTTTT. Translated: CASSRAPSQGAGELFF.

Only a few counts were recorded for this clone. The rearrangement links TRBV4-1 to TRBJ2-7; 8 positions match TRBD2. Germline CDR1 reads MGHRA; CDR2 reads YSYEKL. CDR3 size: 16 residues. V shed 4 bases and J 3 bases; nucleotides not matched to a gene: 11. As DNA, the CDR3 is TGCGCCAGCAGCCCCGGGGGGGTAGCGGGCCTCTACGAGCAGTACTTC. Translated, it gives CASSPGGVAGLYEQYF.

The gene calls are TRBV24-1 and TRBJ1-1; maybe TRBD1 (6 bases). Deletions cut 5 bases from V and 4 bases from J, with 10 bases between. There are 13 residues in the CDR3. Germline CDR1 is KGHDR and CDR2 is SFDVKD. The CDR3 sequence: CATSADSGTEAFF. The CDR3 DNA reads TGTGCCACCAGTGCGGACAGCGGCACTGAAGCTTTCTTT.

This clone was observed a single time. The genes are TRBV19 and TRBJ1-5; the D gene is possibly TRBD1 (6 bases). CDR1 is LNHDA and CDR2 is SQIVND in the germline V gene (reference sequence). CDR3 length equals 16 residues. V lost 3 bases, J lost 1 base, and 13 bases lay in between. The CDR3 protein is CASSIEGGGSNQPQHF. CDR3 DNA: TGTGCCAGTAGTATCGAGGGGGGAGGGAGCAATCAGCCCCAGCATTTT. Filled out from reference TRBV19 and TRBJ1-5, the complete variable domain reads DGGITQSPKYLFRKEGQNVTLSCEQNLNHDAMYWYRQDPGQGLRLIYYSQIVNDFQKGDIAEGYSVSREKKESFPLTVTSAQKNPTAFYLCASSIEGGGSNQPQHFGDGTRLSIL.